A selection of T cell receptor beta chains follows, all from one sample in a study of blood T cell repertoires in COVID-19. The data were produced by immunoSEQ multiplex PCR, yet TCRdb's version contains in-frame clones alone and is incomplete. Of about 260,000 clones in the sample, approximately 90% were seen once. What was sequenced was peripheral blood. The origin of the receptors is a woman aged 50 to 60 who had recovered from COVID-19. Each CDR3 is given with its conserved first and last residue. Each record gives: V gene, clone size, J gene, D gene, CDR3 DNA, CDR3 protein. D genes are given only for firm matches. Expanded clones are given a class, and other clones once, few, many or no size at all.

>TRBV25-1|.|TRBJ1-1|.
TGTGCCAGCAGTTCGCAGTTGAACACTGAAGCTTTCTTT
CASSSQLNTEAFF
>TRBV10-2|.|TRBJ1-1|.
TGCGCCAGCGGGGACATCTGGGGCACTGAAGCTTTCTTT
CASGDIWGTEAFF
>TRBV24-1|.|TRBJ2-3|TRBD1
TGTGCCACCAGTGATTGGGGACAGCGCACAGATACGCAGTATTTT
CATSDWGQRTDTQYF
>TRBV29-1|.|TRBJ2-7|.
TGCAGCGTTGGCCCTCAAGCTTACGAGCAGTACTTC
CSVGPQAYEQYF
>TRBV19|once|TRBJ2-1|TRBD2
TGTGCCAGTAAGCTGAGGCGGGCTAGCGGGGGGAATGAGCAGTTCTTC
CASKLRRASGGNEQFF
>TRBV7-9|.|TRBJ1-1|TRBD1
TGTGCCAGCAGCAACAGGGGAAAAACCCAGGGAGCTTTCTTT
CASSNRGKTQGAFF
>TRBV5-1|.|TRBJ2-2|.
TGCGCCGGCTCACCTCTCGCGGCAGAGAACACCGGGGAGCTGTTTTTT
CAGSPLAAENTGELFF
>TRBV7-8|once|TRBJ2-1|.
TGTGCCAGCAGCTTAGACCAGCGGGCCTATGAGCAGTTCTTC
CASSLDQRAYEQFF
>TRBV7-2|.|TRBJ1-6|.
TGTGCCAGCAGCTTAGGGTTTGCAGCTCAGGGGCCTATCGGTTCACCCCTCCACTTT
CASSLGFAAQGPIGSPLHF
>TRBV28|once|TRBJ2-7|.
TGTGCCAGCAGTTTACCCCCCAGTGGCCTCTACGAGCAGTACTTC
CASSLPPSGLYEQYF
>TRBV3-1/TRBV3-2|.|TRBJ2-1|.
TGTGCCAGCAGCCAAGAGGGCGACTCCTACAATGAGCAGTTCTTC
CASSQEGDSYNEQFF
>TRBV7-7|.|TRBJ2-5|TRBD2
TGTGCTAGCAGCTTCGGACTAGCGGGGATGGAGACCCAGTACTTC
CASSFGLAGMETQYF
>TRBV19|.|TRBJ2-1|TRBD2
TGTGCCAGTAGTATGGTAGCGGGGGGACCAGATGAGCAGTTCTTC
CASSMVAGGPDEQFF
>TRBV7-2|.|TRBJ1-2|.
TGTGCCAACGAACAGGGAAATATCCCCTATGGCTACACCTTC
CANEQGNIPYGYTF
>TRBV12-5|.|TRBJ1-5|.
TGTGCTAGTGGGCCGGGACATAGCAATCAGCCCCAGCATTTT
CASGPGHSNQPQHF
>TRBV5-1|.|TRBJ2-3|TRBD2
TGCGCCAGCAGCCTGGGACTAGCGGGTAGCCCAGATACGCAGTATTTT
CASSLGLAGSPDTQYF
>TRBV7-2|.|TRBJ2-5|TRBD2
TGTGCCAGCAGGAAAGCGGGAGCGCAGGAGACCCAGTACTTC
CASRKAGAQETQYF
>TRBV28|few|TRBJ2-6|TRBD1
TGTGCCAGCAGTCCACAACCCGGACAGGGGATAGATGGGGCCAACGTCCTGACTTTC
CASSPQPGQGIDGANVLTF
>TRBV5-4|.|TRBJ1-1|.
TGTGCCAGCAGCTTGGAGGGGCGCGACACTGAAGCTTTCTTT
CASSLEGRDTEAFF
>TRBV28|.|TRBJ2-1|TRBD2
TGTGCCAGCAGTACAGCGGGAGAGGGGCTCAATGAGCAGTTCTTC
CASSTAGEGLNEQFF
>TRBV19|once|TRBJ2-2|TRBD1
TGTGCCAGTAGTATTTTCATTGGACAGGGTGAGACCGGGGAGCTGTTTTTT
CASSIFIGQGETGELFF
>TRBV6-5|.|TRBJ1-2|TRBD1
TGTGCCAGCAGTTACTGGGCGTCGGGGACAGGGGAGAGGTACACCTTC
CASSYWASGTGERYTF
>TRBV5-4|.|TRBJ2-3|TRBD2
TGTGCCAGCAGTCAGCAGCGGGGGGGCCGTGATACGCAGTATTTT
CASSQQRGGRDTQYF
>TRBV7-8|once|TRBJ2-2|TRBD2
TGTGCCAGCAGCTTAATGGGGGGGTTGACCGGGGAGCTGTTTTTT
CASSLMGGLTGELFF
>TRBV7-2|.|TRBJ2-7|TRBD2
TGTGCCAGCAGCTTAGACGGGGGCGGGAGGGTACGCGAGCAGTACTTC
CASSLDGGGRVREQYF
>TRBV6-2/TRBV6-3|once|TRBJ1-6|.
TGTGCCAGCAGTTACGGCGGGCCTTCACCCCTCCACTTT
CASSYGGPSPLHF
>TRBV7-9|.|TRBJ2-3|.
TGTGCCAGCAGCTTAACCCCCCTCCAGGGAGATACGCAGTATTTT
CASSLTPLQGDTQYF
>TRBV3-1/TRBV3-2|once|TRBJ1-1|TRBD1
TGTGCCAGCAGCCGGGGACAGGCGAATACTGAAGCTTTCTTT
CASSRGQANTEAFF
>TRBV30|.|TRBJ1-2|.
TGTGCCTGGAGTGACCCGATCAGGGTTTTCGGTGGCTACACCTTC
CAWSDPIRVFGGYTF
>TRBV11-1|.|TRBJ1-1|.
TGTGCCAGCAGCTTAGAAACAGATGAAGCTTTCTTT
CASSLETDEAFF
>TRBV24-1|.|TRBJ2-2|TRBD1
TGTGCCACCAGATACAGGGGAACCGGGGAGCTGTTTTTT
CATRYRGTGELFF
>TRBV27|.|TRBJ1-2|TRBD1
TGTGCCAGCAGTTTAAGGGACAGGGGGCGTTTTTACTATGGCTACACCTTC
CASSLRDRGRFYYGYTF
>TRBV7-3|.|TRBJ2-5|TRBD2
TGTGCCAGCAGCTTGGGCGGGAGCAGTGTAGAGACCCAGTACTTC
CASSLGGSSVETQYF
>TRBV15|.|TRBJ2-7|.
TGTGCCACCAGCAGCCCTGGAGGCGGGGGCAGGGCCTACGAGCAGTACTTC
CATSSPGGGGRAYEQYF
>TRBV23-1|.|TRBJ1-2|.
TGCGCCAGACCACACAGGGTCAACTATGGCTACACCTTC
CARPHRVNYGYTF